Described below is a single T cell receptor beta chain sequence and its context. The antigen remains undetermined. This record comes from a study of PD-1 blockade in classical Hodgkin lymphoma. Study results and caveats: There remain no defined causes for the repertoire differences, which possibly reflect disease activity or prior therapy. Baseline TCR diversity was reportedly lower in newly diagnosed patients than healthy donors. Patients excluded were those beginning nivolumab under 1 year after ASCT.

There are 16 residues in the CDR3. The V segment lost 4 bases and the J segment 6 bases; nucleotides outside the gene matches: 10. Clones were sequenced by immunoSEQ multiplex PCR, and TCRdb holds only the in-frame ones, with some missing. Of 30,000 or so clones in the sample, about 80% were seen once. Time point described: cycle 4 day 1 (C4D1), after less than 7 weeks of nivolumab. Brentuximab vedotin exposure varied among the patients, all of whom had relapsed after autologous stem cell transplantation. The TCR comes from a human donor with classical Hodgkin lymphoma. This chain links TRBV23-1 with TRBJ2-7; 12 bases agree with TRBD1. TRBV23-1 is classed as an ORF, of uncertain function. The sample in question was peripheral blood mononuclear cells (PBMCs), obtained before the fourth cycle of nivolumab. CDR3 in amino acids: CASSPSGGQGAVEQYF. DNA for the CDR3: TGCGCCAGCAGTCCCTCGGGGGGACAGGGGGCTGTCGAGCAGTACTTC.